This T cell receptor (beta chain) comes out of a study of cytomegalovirus exposure and HLA in healthy donors. Comments on this clone: Its target is not known. The same CDR3 arises from other DNA sequences in this sample as well.

Overall study results and limits: In a later analysis, HLA-associated beta chains showed higher expansion and lower generation probabilities than comparable chains. The investigators catalogued 160 or so TCR beta chains as cytomegalovirus-associated. Analyzed later, most CMV-associated TCR beta chains appeared HLA-restricted.

Vbeta (60) and Jbeta (13) primers were used in the PCR. This table comes from immunoSEQ multiplex PCR, and its TCRdb copy is limited to in-frame clones, with some not included. This listing includes around 130,000 clones. V was trimmed by 0 bases and J by 7 bases, leaving 8 bases between them. Germline loops: CDR1 SGHRS, CDR2 YFSETQ. The CDR3 has 14 amino acids. The sample comprised PBMCs. The V and J genes are TRBV5-1 and TRBJ1-6; possibly TRBD1 for D (6 bases). The TCR sequence derives from a woman aged 40-49 years in good health and CMV-seronegative. This CDR3 reads CASSLGQGNSPLHF. DNA for the CDR3: TGCGCCAGCAGCTTGGGTCAGGGGAATTCACCCCTCCACTTT.